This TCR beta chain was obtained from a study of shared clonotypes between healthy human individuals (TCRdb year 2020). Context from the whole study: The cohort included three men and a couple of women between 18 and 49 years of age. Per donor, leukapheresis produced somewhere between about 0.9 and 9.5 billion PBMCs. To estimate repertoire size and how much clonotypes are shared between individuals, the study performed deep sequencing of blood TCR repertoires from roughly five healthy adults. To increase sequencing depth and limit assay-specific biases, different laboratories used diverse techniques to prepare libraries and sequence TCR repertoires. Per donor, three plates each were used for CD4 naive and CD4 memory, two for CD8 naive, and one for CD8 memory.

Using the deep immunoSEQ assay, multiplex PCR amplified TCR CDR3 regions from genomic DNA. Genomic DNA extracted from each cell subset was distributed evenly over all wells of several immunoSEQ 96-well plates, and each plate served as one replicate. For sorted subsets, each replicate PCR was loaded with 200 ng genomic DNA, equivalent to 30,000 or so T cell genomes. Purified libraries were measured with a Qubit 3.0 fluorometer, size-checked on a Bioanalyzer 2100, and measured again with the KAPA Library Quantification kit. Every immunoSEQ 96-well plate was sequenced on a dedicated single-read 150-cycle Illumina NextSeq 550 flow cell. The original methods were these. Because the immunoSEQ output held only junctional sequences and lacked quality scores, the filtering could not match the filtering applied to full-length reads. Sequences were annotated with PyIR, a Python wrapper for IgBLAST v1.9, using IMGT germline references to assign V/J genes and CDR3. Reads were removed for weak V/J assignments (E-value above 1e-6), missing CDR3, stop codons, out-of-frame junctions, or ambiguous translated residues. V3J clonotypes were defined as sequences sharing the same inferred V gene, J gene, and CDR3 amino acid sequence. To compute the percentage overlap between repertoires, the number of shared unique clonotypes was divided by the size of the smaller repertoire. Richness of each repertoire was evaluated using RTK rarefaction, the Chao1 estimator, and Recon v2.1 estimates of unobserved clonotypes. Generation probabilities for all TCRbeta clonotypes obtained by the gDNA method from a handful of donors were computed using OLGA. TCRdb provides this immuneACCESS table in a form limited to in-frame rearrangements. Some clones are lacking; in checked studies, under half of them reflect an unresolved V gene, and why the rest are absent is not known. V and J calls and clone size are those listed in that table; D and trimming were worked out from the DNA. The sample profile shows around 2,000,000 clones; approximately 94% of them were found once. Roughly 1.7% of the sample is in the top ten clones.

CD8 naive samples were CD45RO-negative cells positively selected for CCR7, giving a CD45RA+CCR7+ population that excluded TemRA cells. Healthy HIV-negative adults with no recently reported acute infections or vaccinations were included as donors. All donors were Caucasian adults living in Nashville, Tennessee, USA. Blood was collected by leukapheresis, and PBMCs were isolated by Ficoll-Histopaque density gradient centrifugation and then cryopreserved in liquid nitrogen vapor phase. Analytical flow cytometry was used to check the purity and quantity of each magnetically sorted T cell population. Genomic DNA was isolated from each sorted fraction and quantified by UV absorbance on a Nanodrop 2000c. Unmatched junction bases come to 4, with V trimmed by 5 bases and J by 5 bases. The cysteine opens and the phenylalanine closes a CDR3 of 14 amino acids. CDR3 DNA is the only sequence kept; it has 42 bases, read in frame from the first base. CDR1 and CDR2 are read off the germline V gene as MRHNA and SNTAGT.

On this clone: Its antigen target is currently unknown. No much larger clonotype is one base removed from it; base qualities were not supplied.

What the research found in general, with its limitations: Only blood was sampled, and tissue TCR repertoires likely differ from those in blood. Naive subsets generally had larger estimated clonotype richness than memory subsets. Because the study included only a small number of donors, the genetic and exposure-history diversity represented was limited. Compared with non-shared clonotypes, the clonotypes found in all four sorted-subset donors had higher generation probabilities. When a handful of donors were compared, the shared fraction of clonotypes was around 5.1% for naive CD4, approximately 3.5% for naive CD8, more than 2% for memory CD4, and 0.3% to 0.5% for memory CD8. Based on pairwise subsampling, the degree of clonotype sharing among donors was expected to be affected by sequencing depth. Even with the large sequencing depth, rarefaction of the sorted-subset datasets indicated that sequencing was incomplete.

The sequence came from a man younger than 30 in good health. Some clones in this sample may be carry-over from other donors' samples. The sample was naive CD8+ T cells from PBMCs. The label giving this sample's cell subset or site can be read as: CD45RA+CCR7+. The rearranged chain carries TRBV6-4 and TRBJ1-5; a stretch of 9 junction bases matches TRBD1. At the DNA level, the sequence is TGTGCCAGCAGTCCGGACAGGGGTGATCAGCCCCAGCATTTT. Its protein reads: CASSPDRGDQPQHF.